The following is a T cell receptor beta chain sequence with its context. The target antigen is unknown. MiXCR was run by TCRdb on the RACE reads, yielding one entry per CDR3 protein. The sample includes fewer than 500,000 distinct CDR3 sequences, roughly 5% of them seen just once. This sample is drawn from a study of human T cells and chemical hapten exposure. Looking at the study overall: Patients, predominantly female, presented with alopecia areata, totalis or universalis. Findings and caveats of the study: Among expanded TCRs, significantly more large CDR3 similarity clusters formed than among controls.

Germline lookup yields CDR1 SGHDT and CDR2 YYEEEE. V lost 3 bases, J lost 3 bases, and 13 bases stayed unmatched. The CDR3 runs to 17 residues. Time point: patch test 1, 2 weeks after DPC sensitization. The sample's treatment: therapeutic diphenylcyclopropenone sensitization with weekly scalp DPC. Alopecia patients, 18 to 70 years old and DPC-suitable, served as donors. Specimen: whole blood, collected in connection with sensitization to the hapten diphenylcyclopropenone (DPC). The chain links TRBV5-6 to TRBJ1-2; TRBD1 agrees at 8 bases. The receptor comes from a woman aged 45-65 years with alopecia areata. Some clones in this sample may be carry-over from other donors' samples. The CDR3 nucleotides are TGTGCCAGCAGCTCGGACAGGGAGTTCGTCTCTGACTATGGCTACACCTTC. It specifies CASSSDREFVSDYGYTF.